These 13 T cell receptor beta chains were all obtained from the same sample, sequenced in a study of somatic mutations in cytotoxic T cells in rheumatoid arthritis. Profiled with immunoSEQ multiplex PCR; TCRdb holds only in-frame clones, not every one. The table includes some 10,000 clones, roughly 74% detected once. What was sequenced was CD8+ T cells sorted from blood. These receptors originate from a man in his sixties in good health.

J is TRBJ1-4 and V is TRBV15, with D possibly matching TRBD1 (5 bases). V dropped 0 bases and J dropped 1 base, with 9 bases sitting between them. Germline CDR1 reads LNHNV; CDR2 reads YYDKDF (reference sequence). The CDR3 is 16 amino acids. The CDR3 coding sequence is TGTGCCACCAGCAGAGATGGTGGGGGAACTAATGAAAAACTGTTTTTT. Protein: CATSRDGGGTNEKLFF. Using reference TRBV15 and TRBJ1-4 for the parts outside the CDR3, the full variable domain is DAMVIQNPRYQVTQFGKPVTLSCSQTLNHNVMYWYQQKSSQAPKLLFHYYDKDFNNEADTPDNFQSRRPNTSFCFLDIRSPGLGDTAMYLCATSRDGGGTNEKLFFGSGTQLSVL.

CDR3 residues: CASSLDVDYGYTF. For the CDR3, the DNA is TGTGCCAGCAGCTTGGACGTTGACTATGGCTACACCTTC. The rearrangement joins TRBV7-8 to TRBJ1-2; no firm D call. Per the germline V gene, CDR1 is SGHVS and CDR2 is FQNEAQ. V shed 3 bases and J shed 3 bases, with 8 bases lying between them. CDR3 length: 13 residues.

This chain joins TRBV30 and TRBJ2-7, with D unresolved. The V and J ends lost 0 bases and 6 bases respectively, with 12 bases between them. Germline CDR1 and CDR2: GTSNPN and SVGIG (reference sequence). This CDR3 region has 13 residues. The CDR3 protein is CAWSVQTATEQYF. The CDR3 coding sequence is TGTGCCTGGAGTGTACAAACCGCGACCGAGCAGTACTTC.

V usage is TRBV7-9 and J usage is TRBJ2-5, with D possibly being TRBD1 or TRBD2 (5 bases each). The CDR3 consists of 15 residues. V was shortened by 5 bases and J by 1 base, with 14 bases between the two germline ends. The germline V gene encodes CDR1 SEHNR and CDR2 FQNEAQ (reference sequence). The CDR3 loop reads CASSDLRDAQETQYF. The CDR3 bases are TGTGCCAGCAGCGACTTGAGGGACGCCCAAGAGACCCAGTACTTC.

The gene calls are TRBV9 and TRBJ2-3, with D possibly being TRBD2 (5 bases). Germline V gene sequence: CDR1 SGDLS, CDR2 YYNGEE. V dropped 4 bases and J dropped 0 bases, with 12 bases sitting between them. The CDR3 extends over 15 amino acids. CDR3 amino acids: CASSPLGISTDTQYF. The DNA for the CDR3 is TGTGCCAGCAGCCCCCTCGGGATTAGCACAGATACGCAGTATTTT.

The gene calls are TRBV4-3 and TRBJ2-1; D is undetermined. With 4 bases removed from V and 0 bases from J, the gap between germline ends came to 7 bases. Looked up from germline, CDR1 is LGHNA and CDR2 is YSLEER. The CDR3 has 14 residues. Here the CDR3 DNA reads TGCGCCAGCAGCCCCTCTCGCTCCTACAATGAGCAGTTCTTC. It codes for CASSPSRSYNEQFF.

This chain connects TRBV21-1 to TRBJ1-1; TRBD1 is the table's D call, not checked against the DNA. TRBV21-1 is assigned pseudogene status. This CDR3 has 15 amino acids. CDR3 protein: CASRFFLGAGTEAFF. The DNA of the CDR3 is TGTGCCAGCAGATTTTTCCTAGGGGCAGGGACTGAAGCTTTCTTT.

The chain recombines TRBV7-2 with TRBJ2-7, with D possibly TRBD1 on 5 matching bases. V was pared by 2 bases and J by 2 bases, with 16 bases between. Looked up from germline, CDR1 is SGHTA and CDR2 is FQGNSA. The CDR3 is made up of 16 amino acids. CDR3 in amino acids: CASSLIRGLRTYEQYF. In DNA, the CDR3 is TGTGCCAGCAGCTTAATTAGGGGTTTAAGGACCTACGAGCAGTACTTC.

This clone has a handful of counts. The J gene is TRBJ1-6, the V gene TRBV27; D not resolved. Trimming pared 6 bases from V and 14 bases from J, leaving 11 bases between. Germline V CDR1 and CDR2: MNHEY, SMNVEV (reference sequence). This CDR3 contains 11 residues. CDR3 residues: CASSPGSSLHF. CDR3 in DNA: TGTGCCAGCAGCCCTGGTTCCTCCCTCCACTTT.

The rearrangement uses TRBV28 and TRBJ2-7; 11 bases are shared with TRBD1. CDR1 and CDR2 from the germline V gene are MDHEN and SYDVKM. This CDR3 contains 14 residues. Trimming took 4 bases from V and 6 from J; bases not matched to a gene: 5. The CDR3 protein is CASSSQDRGPEQYF. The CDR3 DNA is TGTGCCAGCAGTTCTCAGGACAGGGGGCCCGAGCAGTACTTC. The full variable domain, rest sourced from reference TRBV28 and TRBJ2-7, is DVKVTQSSRYLVKRTGEKVFLECVQDMDHENMFWYRQDPGLGLRLIYFSYDVKMKEKGDIPEGYSVSREKKERFSLILESASTNQTSMYLCASSSQDRGPEQYFGPGTRLTVT.

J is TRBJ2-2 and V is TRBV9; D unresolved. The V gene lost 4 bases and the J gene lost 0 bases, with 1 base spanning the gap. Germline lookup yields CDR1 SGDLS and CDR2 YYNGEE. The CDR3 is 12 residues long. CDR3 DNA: TGTGCCAGCAGCCCGAACACCGGGGAGCTGTTTTTT. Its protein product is CASSPNTGELFF.

The CDR3 sequence is CASSKWPGSSGSYEQYF. The CDR3 coding sequence is TGTGCCAGCAGCAAATGGCCTGGGAGTAGCGGGAGCTACGAGCAGTACTTC. This rearrangement joins TRBV21-1 to TRBJ2-7; the table's D call of TRBD2 was not tested on the DNA. TRBV21-1 is classified as a pseudogene. The length of the CDR3 is 17 residues.

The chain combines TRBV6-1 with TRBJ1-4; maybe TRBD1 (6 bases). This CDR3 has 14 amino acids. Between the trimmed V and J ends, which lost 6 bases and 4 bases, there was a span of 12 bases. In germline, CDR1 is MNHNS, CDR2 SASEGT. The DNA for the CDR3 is TGTGCCAGCAGAATCGCAGGGGATAATGAAAAACTGTTTTTT. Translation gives CASRIAGDNEKLFF.